One sample yielded the 3 T cell receptor beta chains listed below, sequenced in a study of post-analysis software for immune sequencing data. The TCR beta cDNA libraries contained unique molecular identifiers. TCRdb processed the PCR reads anew with MiXCR; each CDR3 protein has one entry. There are roughly 160,000 distinct CDR3 sequences in the sample; around 36% occur only once, and approximately 30% lies in the top ten. The starting material was blood, obtained after autologous hematopoietic stem cell transplantation. The receptors were gathered from a girl aged 5 to 17 with multiple sclerosis.

V and J are TRBV27 and TRBJ2-5; 7 bases are a match to TRBD2. The V segment lost 6 bases and the J segment 3 bases; nucleotides outside the gene matches: 10. The CDR3 has 15 residues. Looked up from germline, CDR1 is MNHEY and CDR2 is SMNVEV (reference sequence). In DNA form, the CDR3 reads TGTGCCAGCAGGCCGGGCGGGAGTATCAAAGAGACCCAGTACTTC. Translation: CASRPGGSIKETQYF.

The chain uses TRBV7-9 and TRBJ1-6; D remains unclear. The CDR3 sequence is 13 residues long. Germline-derived CDR1 and CDR2 are SEHNR and FQNEAQ (reference sequence). V dropped 5 bases and J dropped 14 bases, with 16 bases sitting between them. DNA of the CDR3: TGTGCCAGCAGCCCCCCCAGTGGAGTAACCCTCCACTTT. Its protein is CASSPPSGVTLHF.

This clonotype was counted a few times. V gene TRBV9 combines with J gene TRBJ1-2, with 9 nucleotides matching TRBD1. There are 13 residues in the CDR3. Trimming cost V 3 bases and J 7 bases; bases outside gene matches: 4. In germline, CDR1 is SGDLS, CDR2 YYNGEE. CDR3 in amino acids: CASSAGQGVGYTF. The CDR3 DNA reads TGTGCCAGCAGCGCGGGACAGGGCGTTGGCTACACCTTC.